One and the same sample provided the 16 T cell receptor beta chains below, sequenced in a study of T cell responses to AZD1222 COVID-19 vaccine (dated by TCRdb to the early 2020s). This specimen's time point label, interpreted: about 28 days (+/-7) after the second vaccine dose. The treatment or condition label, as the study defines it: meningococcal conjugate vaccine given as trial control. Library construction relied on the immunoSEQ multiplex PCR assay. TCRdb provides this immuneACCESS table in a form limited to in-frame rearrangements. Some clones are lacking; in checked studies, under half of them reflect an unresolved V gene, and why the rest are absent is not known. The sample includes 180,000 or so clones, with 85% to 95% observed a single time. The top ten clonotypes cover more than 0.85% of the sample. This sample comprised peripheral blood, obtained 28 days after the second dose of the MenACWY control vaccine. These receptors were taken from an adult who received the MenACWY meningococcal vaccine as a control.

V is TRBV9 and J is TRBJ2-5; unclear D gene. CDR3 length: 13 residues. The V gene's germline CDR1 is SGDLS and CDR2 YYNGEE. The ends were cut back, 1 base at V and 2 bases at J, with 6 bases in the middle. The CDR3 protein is CASSVTLQETQYF. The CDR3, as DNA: TGTGCCAGCAGCGTAACGTTGCAAGAGACCCAGTACTTC. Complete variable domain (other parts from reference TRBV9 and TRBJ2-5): DSGVTQTPKHLITATGQRVTLRCSPRSGDLSVYWYQQSLDQGLQFLIQYYNGEERAKGNILERFSAQQFPDLHSELNLSSLELGDSALYFCASSVTLQETQYFGPGTRLLVL.

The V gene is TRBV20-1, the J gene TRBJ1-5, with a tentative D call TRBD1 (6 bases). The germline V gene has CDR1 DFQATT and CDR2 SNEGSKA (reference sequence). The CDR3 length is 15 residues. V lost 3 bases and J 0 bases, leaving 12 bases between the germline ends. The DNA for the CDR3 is TGCAGTGCTAGTAAGGGGACATATAGCAATCAGCCCCAGCATTTT. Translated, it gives CSASKGTYSNQPQHF.

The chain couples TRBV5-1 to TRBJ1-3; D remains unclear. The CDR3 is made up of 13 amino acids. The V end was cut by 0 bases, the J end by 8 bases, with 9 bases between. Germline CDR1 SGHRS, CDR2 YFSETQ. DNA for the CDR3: TGCGCCAGCAGCTTGGCCGTCGCGGACACCATATATTTT. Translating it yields CASSLAVADTIYF.

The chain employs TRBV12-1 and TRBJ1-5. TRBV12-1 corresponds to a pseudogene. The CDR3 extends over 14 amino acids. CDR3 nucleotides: TGTGCCAGCAGCTTGAACCCGGCAAATCAGCCCCAGCATTTT. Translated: CASSLNPANQPQHF.

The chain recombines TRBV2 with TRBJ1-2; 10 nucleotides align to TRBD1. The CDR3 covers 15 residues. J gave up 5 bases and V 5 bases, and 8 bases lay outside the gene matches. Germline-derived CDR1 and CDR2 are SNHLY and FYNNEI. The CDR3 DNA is TGTGCCAGCAGTCCCCCCCGGACAGGGGGATATGGCTACACCTTC. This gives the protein CASSPPRTGGYGYTF.

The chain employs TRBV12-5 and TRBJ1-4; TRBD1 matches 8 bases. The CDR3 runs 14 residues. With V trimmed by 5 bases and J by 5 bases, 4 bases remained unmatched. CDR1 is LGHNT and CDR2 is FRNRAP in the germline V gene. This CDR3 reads CASGTGGVNEKLFF. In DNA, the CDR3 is TGTGCTAGTGGTACAGGGGGAGTAAATGAAAAACTGTTTTTT.

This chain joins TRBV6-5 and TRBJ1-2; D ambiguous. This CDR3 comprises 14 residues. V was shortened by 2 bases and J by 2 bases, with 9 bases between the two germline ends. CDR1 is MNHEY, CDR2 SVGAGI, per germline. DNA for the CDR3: TGTGCCAGCAGTTACCGAGGGTTGAACTATGGCTACACCTTC. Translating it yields CASSYRGLNYGYTF.

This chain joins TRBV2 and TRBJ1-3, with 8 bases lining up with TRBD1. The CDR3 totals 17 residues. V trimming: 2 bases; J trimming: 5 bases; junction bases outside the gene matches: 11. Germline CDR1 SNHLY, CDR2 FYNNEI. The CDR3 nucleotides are TGTGCCAGCAGTGAATTCGCCGTCCGGACAGGGAGAAACACCATATATTTT. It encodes CASSEFAVRTGRNTIYF.

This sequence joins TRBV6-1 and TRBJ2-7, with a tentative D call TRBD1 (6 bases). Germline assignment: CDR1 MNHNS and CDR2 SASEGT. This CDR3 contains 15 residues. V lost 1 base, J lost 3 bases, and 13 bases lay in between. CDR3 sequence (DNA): TGTGCCAGCAGTGAAGGACAGGTGACCTTCTACGAGCAGTACTTC. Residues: CASSEGQVTFYEQYF.

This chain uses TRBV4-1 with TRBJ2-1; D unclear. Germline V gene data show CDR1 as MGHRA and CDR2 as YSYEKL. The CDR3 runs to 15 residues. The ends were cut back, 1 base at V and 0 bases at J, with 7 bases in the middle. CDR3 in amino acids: CASSQGKSSYNEQFF. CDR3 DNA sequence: TGCGCCAGCAGCCAAGGTAAAAGCTCCTACAATGAGCAGTTCTTC.

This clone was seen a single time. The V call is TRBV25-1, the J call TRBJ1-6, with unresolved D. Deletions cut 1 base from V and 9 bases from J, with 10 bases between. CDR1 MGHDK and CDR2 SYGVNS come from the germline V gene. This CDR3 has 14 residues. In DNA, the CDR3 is TGTGCCAGCAGTGAATGGGGTGGTGGTTCACCCCTCCACTTT. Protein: CASSEWGGGSPLHF.

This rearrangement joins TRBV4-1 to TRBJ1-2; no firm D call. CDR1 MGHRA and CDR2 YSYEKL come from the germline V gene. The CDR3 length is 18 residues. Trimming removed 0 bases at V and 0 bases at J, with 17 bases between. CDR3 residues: CASSQDNSREYANYGYTF. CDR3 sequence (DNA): TGCGCCAGCAGCCAAGATAACTCGAGGGAGTACGCTAACTATGGCTACACCTTC.

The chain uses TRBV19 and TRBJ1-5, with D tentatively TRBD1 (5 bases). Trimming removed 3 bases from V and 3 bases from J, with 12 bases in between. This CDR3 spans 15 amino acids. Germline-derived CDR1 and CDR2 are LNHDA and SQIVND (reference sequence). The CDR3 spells CASSMRDGHNQPQHF. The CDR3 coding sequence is TGTGCCAGTAGTATGCGGGACGGCCACAATCAGCCCCAGCATTTT.

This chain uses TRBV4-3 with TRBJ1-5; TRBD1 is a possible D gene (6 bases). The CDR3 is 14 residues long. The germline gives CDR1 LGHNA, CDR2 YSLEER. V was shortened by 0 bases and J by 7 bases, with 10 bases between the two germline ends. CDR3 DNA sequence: TGCGCCAGCAGCCAAGATTACGGGGGCCAGCCCCAGCATTTT. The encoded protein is CASSQDYGGQPQHF.

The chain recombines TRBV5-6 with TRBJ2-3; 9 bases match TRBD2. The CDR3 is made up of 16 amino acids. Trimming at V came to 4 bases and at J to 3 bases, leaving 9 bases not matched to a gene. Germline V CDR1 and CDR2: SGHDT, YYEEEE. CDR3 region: CASSRGTSRGTDTQYF. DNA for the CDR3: TGTGCCAGCAGCCGCGGGACTAGCAGAGGGACAGATACGCAGTATTTT.

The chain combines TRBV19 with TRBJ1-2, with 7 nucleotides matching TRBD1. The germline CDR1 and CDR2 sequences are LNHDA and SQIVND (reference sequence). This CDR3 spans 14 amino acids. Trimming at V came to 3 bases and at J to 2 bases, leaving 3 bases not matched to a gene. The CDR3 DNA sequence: TGTGCCAGTAGTATGGGACAGAGGAACTATGGCTACACCTTC. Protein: CASSMGQRNYGYTF.